The 13 T cell receptor beta chains below all came from one sample that was sequenced in a study of T cells after yellow fever vaccination. One entry per CDR3 protein, called by TCRdb with MiXCR from the 5' RACE reads. The sample carries 450,000 to 650,000 distinct CDR3 sequences, roughly 12% recorded once. The material sequenced was PBMCs, taken on the day of the yellow fever booster vaccination. These receptors were obtained from a man aged 25 to 40 who received the YFV17D yellow fever vaccine.

The V and J genes are TRBV11-2 and TRBJ2-7, with D perhaps TRBD2 (5 bases). The CDR3 extends over 14 amino acids. The germline V and J ends were trimmed by 5 bases and 4 bases, with 15 bases remaining between them. Germline V gives CDR1 SGHAT, CDR2 FQNNGV. In nucleotides, the CDR3 is TGTGCCAGCAGCGCTGGTATAGGGAGATACGAGCAGTACTTC. Translation: CASSAGIGRYEQYF.

This chain connects TRBV6-6 to TRBJ1-2, with 7 bases fitting TRBD1. This CDR3 has 12 amino acids. Looked up from germline, CDR1 is MNHNY and CDR2 is SVGAGI (reference sequence). V gave up 11 bases and J gave up 0 bases; unmatched junction bases: 3. The CDR3 is CAGQAPNYGYTF. The CDR3 DNA reads as TGTGCCGGACAGGCGCCTAACTATGGCTACACCTTC.

This clonotype turned up a few times. The rearrangement joins TRBV4-3 to TRBJ2-3, with D unresolved. Between the trimmed V and J ends, which lost 4 bases and 8 bases, there was a span of 13 bases. Germline V gene data show CDR1 as LGHNA and CDR2 as YSLEER. This CDR3 region has 13 residues. CDR3 amino acids: CASSPDPPGTQYF. CDR3 DNA sequence: TGCGCCAGCAGCCCAGATCCCCCGGGTACGCAGTATTTT.

The rearrangement joins TRBV5-1 to TRBJ2-3; possibly TRBD1 or TRBD2 for D (5 bases each). The germline gives CDR1 SGHRS, CDR2 YFSETQ. Trimming took off 2 bases at V and 6 bases at J, with 13 bases between the two ends. The CDR3 sequence is 14 residues long. CDR3 nucleotide sequence: TGCGCCAGCAGCTTAGGGCGAGAGGGGGATACGCAGTATTTT. Amino acid sequence: CASSLGREGDTQYF. The variable domain in full, with the rest retrieved from reference TRBV5-1 and TRBJ2-3, is KAGVTQTPRYLIKTRGQQVTLSCSPISGHRSVSWYQQTPGQGLQFLFEYFSETQRNKGNFPGRFSGRQFSNSRSEMNVSTLELGDSALYLCASSLGREGDTQYFGPGTRLTVL.

This clonotype was observed a handful of times. The chain joins TRBV11-2 to TRBJ2-5; possibly TRBD2 for D (6 bases). Germline loops: CDR1 SGHAT, CDR2 FQNNGV. The V end lost 7 bases, the J end lost 4 bases, and 19 bases lay between the germline ends. This CDR3 comprises 15 residues. The CDR3 bases are TGTGCCAGCAACCCCCCTCTGACGGGAGCAGAGACCCAGTACTTC. The encoded protein is CASNPPLTGAETQYF.

This clonotype was seen only a few times. The chain is built from TRBV6-5 and TRBJ1-5; the D is unclear. Trimming stripped 2 bases from V and 0 bases from J, with 5 bases between. In germline, CDR1 is MNHEY, CDR2 SVGAGI. CDR3 length: 14 amino acids. CDR3 DNA: TGTGCCAGCAGTTACAGGCATAGCAATCAGCCCCAGCATTTT. It translates to CASSYRHSNQPQHF.

This clonotype was detected a few times. The J gene is TRBJ2-2, the V gene TRBV7-2, with a possible D match to TRBD2 (6 bases). V shed 5 bases and J shed 4 bases, with 20 bases lying between them. The CDR3 has 17 amino acids. Germline lookup yields CDR1 SGHTA and CDR2 FQGNSA. The CDR3: CASSPEGLVEGTGELFF. In DNA, the CDR3 is TGTGCCAGCAGCCCAGAGGGGTTAGTGGAGGGCACCGGGGAGCTGTTTTTT.

V usage is TRBV19 and J usage is TRBJ2-6, with D perhaps TRBD1 (5 bases). Deletions cut 10 bases from V and 1 base from J, with 8 bases between. CDR1 is LNHDA and CDR2 is SQIVND in the germline V gene (reference sequence). This CDR3 is built from 13 residues. CDR3 region: CATTGSGANVLTF. The CDR3 nucleotides read TGTGCCACCACAGGTTCTGGGGCCAACGTCCTGACTTTC.

This chain joins TRBV21-1 and TRBJ2-4; TRBD1, the D gene given by the table, was not confirmed from the DNA. TRBV21-1 is a known pseudogene. This CDR3 has 15 amino acids. For the CDR3, the DNA is TGTGCCAGCAGCCCGGACAGGCTAGCCAAAAACATTCAGTACTTC. Translating it yields CASSPDRLAKNIQYF.

The chain has TRBV19 and TRBJ1-5, with a weak D call TRBD1 (6 bases). This CDR3 is 14 amino acids long. V shed 3 bases and J shed 7 bases, with 13 bases lying between them. Germline CDR1 reads LNHDA; CDR2 reads SQIVND (reference sequence). This CDR3 is CASSIRGDRQPQHF. The CDR3 DNA follows: TGTGCCAGTAGTATCAGGGGTGATCGGCAGCCCCAGCATTTT.

The sample holds a few counts of this clonotype. The gene calls are TRBV24-1 and TRBJ2-1, with a weak D call TRBD2 (6 bases). This CDR3 spans 14 amino acids. Trimming shortened V by 8 bases and J by 4 bases, and 14 bases separated the two germline ends. Germline loops: CDR1 KGHDR, CDR2 SFDVKD. Here the CDR3 reads CATNDGRPYNEQFF. In nucleotides, the CDR3 is TGTGCCACCAACGACGGGAGACCTTACAATGAGCAGTTCTTC.

This chain connects TRBV20-1 to TRBJ2-2; D not certain. V lost 4 bases to trimming and J lost 0 bases, with 6 bases between them. CDR3 size: 13 residues. CDR1 is DFQATT and CDR2 is SNEGSKA in the germline V gene (reference sequence). CDR3 region: CSAMRANTGELFF. The CDR3 DNA reads as TGCAGTGCTATGAGAGCGAACACCGGGGAGCTGTTTTTT.

This chain links TRBV10-3 with TRBJ2-7, with 11 nucleotides matching TRBD2. Germline CDR1 reads ENHRY; CDR2 reads SYGVKD. The CDR3 length is 16 residues. V trimming: 6 bases; J trimming: 0 bases; junction bases outside the gene matches: 7. CDR3 in amino acids: CAISGTSGKSSYEQYF. The CDR3 DNA reads TGTGCCATCAGCGGGACTAGCGGAAAAAGCTCCTACGAGCAGTACTTC.